This T cell receptor (beta chain) was retrieved from a study of blood T cell repertoires in COVID-19. The repertoire was sequenced with immunoSEQ multiplex PCR; TCRdb's copy has only in-frame clones and lacks some. Found here are approximately 190,000 clones, about 81% of them singletons; the top ten hold under 15%. Trimming removed 8 bases at V and 0 bases at J, with 5 bases between. This CDR3 has 13 amino acids. CDR1 is MNHEY, CDR2 SVGAGI, per germline. The clonotype was recovered from a man aged 30-40 years with active or convalescent COVID-19. J is TRBJ1-6 and V is TRBV6-5; unclear D gene. Sequenced input: peripheral blood. The CDR3 sequence: CASVGSYNSPLHF. CDR3 DNA sequence: TGTGCCAGCGTCGGCTCCTATAATTCACCCCTCCACTTT.